The source of this T cell receptor (beta chain) is a study of shared clonotypes between healthy human individuals. About the research overall: Each donor's CD4 naive and CD4 memory cells filled three plates apiece, CD8 naive two, and CD8 memory one.

Naive CD8 cells were CD45RO-negative, positively selected for CCR7, excluding terminally differentiated effector memory CD45RA+ cells. Donors comprised healthy HIV-negative adults lacking recent acute infections or vaccinations. The table came from immunoSEQ multiplex PCR; TCRdb's copy has only in-frame clones and leaves some out. In the table there are hundreds of thousands of clones, roughly 95% of which are singletons. Germline trimming cut 3 bases from V and 0 bases from J; bases unmatched to any gene: 4. The length of the CDR3 is 15 residues. Germline V gene sequence: CDR1 SGHNT, CDR2 YENEEA. Findings and caveats of the study: An anticipated effect of sequencing depth on clonotype sharing among donors was recognized.

Regarding this clone: Its cognate antigen is unknown.

The sample taken for sequencing was naive CD8+ T cells sorted from blood. The sequence was obtained from a woman in her twenties or thirties in good health. The genes are TRBV11-3 and TRBJ2-7; 8 positions match TRBD1. CDR3 in amino acids: CASSFTGTGSYEQYF. The CDR3 nucleotides are TGTGCCAGCAGCTTTACCGGGACAGGCTCCTACGAGCAGTACTTC.